This T cell receptor (beta chain) is from a study of blood T cell repertoires in COVID-19. Overall study context: Sites in the United States, Italy and Spain provided acute and convalescent COVID-19 samples. Sources were T cells, B-cell-depleted T cells, or PBMCs; the material itself was cDNA or gDNA.

As handled by the study authors: Amplification from reference gene primers served as the basis for estimated nucleated cell counts. Method: immunoSEQ multiplex PCR; TCRdb's copy keeps in-frame clones and lacks some. The DNA was the basis for D and trimming; V, J and clone size are from that table. This table has some 150,000 clones, about four fifths appearing once. The sequence came from a human donor with acute or convalescent COVID-19. The donor label of this sample is uncertain. Material: peripheral blood.

The CDR3 coding sequence is TGTGCCAGTAGTAAACGTCTTGGGGCGTTCGAGAGGAATGAAAAACTGTTTTTT. Protein sequence: CASSKRLGAFERNEKLFF. The chain couples TRBV19 to TRBJ1-4; TRBD1 might be the D (5 bases). Germline V gene data show CDR1 as LNHDA and CDR2 as SQIVND (reference sequence). V lost 4 bases and J 5 bases, leaving 23 bases between the germline ends. The length of the CDR3 is 18 residues.